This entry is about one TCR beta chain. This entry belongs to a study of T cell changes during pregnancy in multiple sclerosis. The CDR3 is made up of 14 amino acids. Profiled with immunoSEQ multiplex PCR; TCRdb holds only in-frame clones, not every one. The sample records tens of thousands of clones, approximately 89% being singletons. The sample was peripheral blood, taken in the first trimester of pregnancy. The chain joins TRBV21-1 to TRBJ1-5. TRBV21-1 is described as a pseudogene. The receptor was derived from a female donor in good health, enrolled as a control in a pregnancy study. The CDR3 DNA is TGTGCCAGCAGCGCCCAGACCGGGAATCAGCCCCAGCATTTT. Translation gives CASSAQTGNQPQHF.